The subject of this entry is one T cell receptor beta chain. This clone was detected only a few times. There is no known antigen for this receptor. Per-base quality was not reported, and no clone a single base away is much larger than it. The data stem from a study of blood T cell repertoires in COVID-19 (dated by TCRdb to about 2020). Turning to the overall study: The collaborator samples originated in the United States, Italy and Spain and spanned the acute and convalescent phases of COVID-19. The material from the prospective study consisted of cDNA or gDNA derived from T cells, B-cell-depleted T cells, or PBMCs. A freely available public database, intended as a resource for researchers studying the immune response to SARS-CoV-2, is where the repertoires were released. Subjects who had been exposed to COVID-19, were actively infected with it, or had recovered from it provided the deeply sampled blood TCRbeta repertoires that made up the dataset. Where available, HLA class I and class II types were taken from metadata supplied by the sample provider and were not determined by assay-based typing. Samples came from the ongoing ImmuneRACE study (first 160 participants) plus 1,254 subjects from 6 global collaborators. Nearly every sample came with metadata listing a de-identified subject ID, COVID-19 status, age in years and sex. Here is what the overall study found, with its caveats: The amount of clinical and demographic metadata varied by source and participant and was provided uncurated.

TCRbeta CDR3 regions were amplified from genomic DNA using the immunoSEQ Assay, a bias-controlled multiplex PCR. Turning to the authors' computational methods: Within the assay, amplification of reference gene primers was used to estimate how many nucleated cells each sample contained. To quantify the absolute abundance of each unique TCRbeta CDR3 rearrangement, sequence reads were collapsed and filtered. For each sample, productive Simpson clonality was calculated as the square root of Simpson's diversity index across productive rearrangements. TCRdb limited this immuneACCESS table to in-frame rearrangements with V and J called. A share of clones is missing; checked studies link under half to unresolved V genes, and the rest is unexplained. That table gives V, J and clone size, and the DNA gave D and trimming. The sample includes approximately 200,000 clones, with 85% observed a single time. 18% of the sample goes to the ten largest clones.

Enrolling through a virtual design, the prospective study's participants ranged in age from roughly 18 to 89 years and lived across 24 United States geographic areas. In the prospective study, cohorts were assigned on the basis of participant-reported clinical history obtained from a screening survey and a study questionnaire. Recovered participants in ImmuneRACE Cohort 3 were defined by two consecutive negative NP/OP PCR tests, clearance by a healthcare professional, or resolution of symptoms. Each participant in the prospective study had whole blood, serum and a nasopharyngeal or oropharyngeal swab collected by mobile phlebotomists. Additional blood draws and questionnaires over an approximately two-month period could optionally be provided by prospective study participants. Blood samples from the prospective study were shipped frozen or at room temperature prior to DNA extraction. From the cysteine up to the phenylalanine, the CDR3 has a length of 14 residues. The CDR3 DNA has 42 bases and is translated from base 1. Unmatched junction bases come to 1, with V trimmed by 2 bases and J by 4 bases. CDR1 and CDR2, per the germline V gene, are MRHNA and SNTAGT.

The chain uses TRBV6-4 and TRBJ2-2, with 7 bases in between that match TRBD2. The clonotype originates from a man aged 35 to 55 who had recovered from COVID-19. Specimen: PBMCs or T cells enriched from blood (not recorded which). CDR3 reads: CASSDGRATGELFF. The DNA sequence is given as TGTGCCAGCAGTGACGGGAGGGCCACCGGGGAGCTGTTTTTT.